This is a list of T cell receptor beta chains from one sample in a study of regulatory T cells in long-lasting Graves disease. MiXCR, applied by TCRdb to the multiplex PCR reads, yields one record per CDR3 protein. The repertoire includes about 430,000 distinct CDR3 sequences, approximately 16% of them detected once, and about 8.3% sits in the top ten. The sample was also linked to a second study, of T cells in Graves' hyperthyroidism and ophthalmopathy.

Sequencing used peripheral blood mononuclear cells (PBMCs), obtained at new diagnosis, from a patient treated with antithyroid drugs. All receptors derive from a woman between 40 and 50 years old with Graves disease. CDR3s include the opening cysteine and the closing phenylalanine or tryptophan. Fields, in order: D gene, clone size, J gene, V gene, CDR3 DNA, CDR3 protein. A D gene is named only where the DNA matches it firmly. Size tells how often a clone was seen (once, few, many) or the class of an expanded clone, and some rows leave it out.

>TRBD2|.|TRBJ2-5|TRBV3-1
TGTGCCAGCAGCCAAATGCTAGCGGGCCAAGAGACCCAGTACTTC
CASSQMLAGQETQYF
>.|.|TRBJ2-1|TRBV19
TGTGCCAGTGGAAAGGTGGGTTTCTACAATGAGCAGTTCTTC
CASGKVGFYNEQFF
>TRBD2|many|TRBJ2-1|TRBV11-2
TGTGCCAGCAGCTTAGTACCGGGAGGGGGGCGAAGTGAGCAGTTCTTC
CASSLVPGGGRSEQFF
>.|many|TRBJ2-3|TRBV7-9
TGTGCCAGCAGCTTGTTGGGGGGCACAGATACGCAGTATTTT
CASSLLGGTDTQYF
>.|.|TRBJ1-2|TRBV6-1
TGTGCCAGCAGTGGAGGCCCCTATGGCTACACCTTC
CASSGGPYGYTF
>.|many|TRBJ2-2|TRBV12-3/TRBV12-4
TGTGCCAGCAGTTTCGTGGGGGAGCTGTTTTTT
CASSFVGELFF
>TRBD1|.|TRBJ1-1|TRBV29-1
TGCAGCGTTGAAAACCCAGGGGGCTTCACTGAAGCTTTCTTT
CSVENPGGFTEAFF
>.|many|TRBJ2-1|TRBV12-3/TRBV12-4
TGTGCCAGCAGGGGGATAGCGGAGAGCTCCTACAATGAGCAGTTCTTC
CASRGIAESSYNEQFF
>.|few|TRBJ2-7|TRBV7-9
TGTGCCAGCAGCCCAGGGACCGAGCAGTACTTC
CASSPGTEQYF
>TRBD1|few|TRBJ1-4|TRBV19
TGTGCCAGTAGTAGGGGACAGGGTCAGGTTAATGAAAAACTGTTTTTT
CASSRGQGQVNEKLFF
>.|few|TRBJ1-2|TRBV7-9
TGTGCCAGCAGCTCCACAGGACCTGGCTACACCTTC
CASSSTGPGYTF
>TRBD2|many|TRBJ2-3|TRBV11-3
TGTGCCAGCAGCTTGGAGGGACTAGCGGGAGATACGCAGTATTTT
CASSLEGLAGDTQYF
>.|few|TRBJ2-5|TRBV9
TGTGCCAGCAGCGTAGGAGCGGCCGCACAAGAGACCCAGTACTTC
CASSVGAAAQETQYF